In this sample, the clone carrying this T cell receptor beta chain turned up a few times. Its antigen is still unknown. Trimming pared 10 bases from V and 0 bases from J, leaving 12 bases between. Germline V CDR1 and CDR2: KGHDR, SFDVKD. The CDR3 has 14 residues. This sample is part of a study of T-cell memory formation after mild COVID-19. Whole-study results and caveats: Whether second-wave clones peaking at day 37 were SARS-CoV-2 specific went unconfirmed. CD8+ contracting clones occupied EMRA, while CD4+ ones occupied mainly CM and EM.

TCRdb reprocessed the 5' RACE reads with MiXCR, giving one entry per CDR3 protein. Of over 350,000 distinct CDR3 sequences detected, approximately 25% appear once; the ten largest clones hold around 8.8%. The genes are TRBV24-1 and TRBJ2-1; D perhaps matches TRBD1 (5 bases). The sequenced material came from PBMCs or a T cell subset sorted from them (not recorded which). The clonotype was recovered from an adult woman who had mild COVID-19 (a few samples of this study predate the infection). Cell type and time point are not known. For the CDR3, the DNA is TGTGCCACGCAGGGTGGTAGCTCCTACAATGAGCAGTTCTTC. Amino acids: CATQGGSSYNEQFF.